This T cell receptor beta chain is from a study of T cell repertoires in cytomegalovirus infection. MiXCR was run by TCRdb on the reads, yielding one entry per CDR3 protein. The table has roughly 640,000 distinct CDR3 sequences, roughly 24% seen once. This clonotype was seen many times. The sequencing sample was made of CD8+ T cells from PBMCs. This sequence originates from a human donor in good health (CMV status not recorded). Some clones in this sample may be carry-over from other donors' samples.

The CDR3 region is CASSDGTYEQYF. The DNA for the CDR3 is TGTGCCAGCAGTGACGGCACCTACGAGCAGTACTTC. The gene calls are TRBV2 and TRBJ2-7, with no clear D. The CDR3 length is 12 residues. The V end was cut by 3 bases, the J end by 2 bases, with 5 bases between. Per the germline V gene, CDR1 is SNHLY and CDR2 is FYNNEI. Drawing the rest from reference TRBV2 and TRBJ2-7, the complete variable domain is EPEVTQTPSHQVTQMGQEVILRCVPISNHLYFYWYRQILGQKVEFLVSFYNNEISEKSEIFDDQFSVERPDGSNFTLKIRSTKLEDSAMYFCASSDGTYEQYFGPGTRLTVT.